Below, 23 T cell receptor beta chains from the same sample are listed, as sequenced in a study of control samples from healthy donors and cancer patients. TCRdb's table, derived via immunoSEQ multiplex PCR, lists solely in-frame clones and lacks some. Here the sample spans 150,000 or so clones, about 91% being singletons. The sequencing input was blood. The receptors were gathered from a woman in her 30s in good health.

This clone came up a few times. CDR3 nucleotide sequence: TGTGCCAGCAGTTATAAGACAGGTTCTACCTACGAGCAGTACTTC. Protein product: CASSYKTGSTYEQYF. The chain carries TRBV6-5 and TRBJ2-7; D perhaps matches TRBD1 (6 bases). Germline loops: CDR1 MNHEY, CDR2 SVGAGI. CDR3 length: 15 amino acids. V was pared by 3 bases and J by 2 bases, with 14 bases between.

The CDR3 protein is CASSLEASYGYTF. The CDR3 DNA reads as TGTGCCAGCAGTTTGGAAGCTAGCTATGGCTACACCTTC. The V and J genes are TRBV12-3 or TRBV12-4 and TRBJ1-2, with D unresolved. The V gene lost 3 bases and the J gene lost 4 bases, with 9 bases spanning the gap. CDR3 size: 13 residues.

The chain joins TRBV7-9 to TRBJ1-2, with D possibly TRBD1 on 5 matching bases. The CDR3 covers 13 residues. The germline gives CDR1 SEHNR, CDR2 FQNEAQ (reference sequence). Deletions cut 2 bases from V and 8 bases from J, with 12 bases between. The DNA for the CDR3 is TGTGCCAGCAGCTTAAGGGGCGAGGGGGGCTACACCTTC. It is translated as CASSLRGEGGYTF.

The rearrangement joins TRBV29-1 to TRBJ1-1; TRBD1 matches at 9 bases. This CDR3 is built from 14 residues. The germline gives CDR1 SQVTM, CDR2 ANQGSEA. The ends lost 3 bases at V and 3 bases at J; junction bases unmatched: 5. CDR3 residues: CSVEGQGMDTEAFF. CDR3 coding DNA: TGCAGCGTTGAGGGACAGGGAATGGACACTGAAGCTTTCTTT.

The chain combines TRBV4-2 with TRBJ2-2; 7 positions agree with TRBD2. Unmatched junction bases numbered 4, after V lost 0 bases and J lost 3 bases. The CDR3 consists of 16 residues. In germline, CDR1 is LGHNA, CDR2 YNFKEQ. The DNA for the CDR3 is TGTGCCAGCAGCCAAGAGGGAGGGCCGTACACCGGGGAGCTGTTTTTT. Its protein product is CASSQEGGPYTGELFF.

V usage is TRBV11-3 and J usage is TRBJ2-7, with 7 positions matching TRBD1. Trimming cost V 1 base and J 0 bases; bases outside gene matches: 3. Germline V gene lookup returns CDR1 SGHNT and CDR2 YENEEA. The CDR3 is 15 amino acids. CDR3 DNA: TGTGCCAGCAGCTTAGGGACAGGACTCTCCTACGAGCAGTACTTC. Protein sequence: CASSLGTGLSYEQYF.

The chain uses TRBV30 and TRBJ2-5, with D hard to call. This CDR3 contains 11 residues. V gave up 1 base and J gave up 3 bases, with 3 bases separating them. Germline V gene sequence: CDR1 GTSNPN, CDR2 SVGIG (reference sequence). CDR3 residues: CAWSGKETQYF. CDR3 DNA: TGTGCCTGGAGTGGAAAAGAGACCCAGTACTTC.

This clone was counted a single time. The chain is built from TRBV18 and TRBJ1-1; 9 bases fit TRBD1. This CDR3 is 14 amino acids long. With V trimmed by 4 bases and J by 4 bases, 4 bases remained unmatched. Germline CDR1 and CDR2: KGHSH and LQKENI. CDR3 sequence: CASSRRDRATEAFF. DNA of the CDR3: TGTGCCAGCTCACGCCGGGACAGGGCCACTGAAGCTTTCTTT.

The genes are TRBV28 and TRBJ2-7; the D gene is possibly TRBD2 (5 bases). The CDR3 totals 14 residues. The V and J ends lost 5 bases and 6 bases respectively, with 17 bases between them. CDR1 is MDHEN and CDR2 is SYDVKM in the germline V gene. The CDR3 reads CASSPQDRGFEQYF. The CDR3 DNA is TGTGCCAGCAGTCCCCAGGACCGGGGTTTCGAGCAGTACTTC.

CDR3 DNA sequence: TGTGCCAGCAGTAGACTAGCAAGCTCCTACAATGAGCAGTTCTTC. Translating gives CASSRLASSYNEQFF. The V and J genes are TRBV6-5 and TRBJ2-1; 7 bases fit TRBD2. Germline CDR1 and CDR2: MNHEY and SVGAGI. This CDR3 region has 15 residues. V shed 5 bases and J 0 bases; nucleotides not matched to a gene: 4.

V gene TRBV9 combines with J gene TRBJ2-7; 9 bases are shared with TRBD1. V shed 4 bases, J shed 2 bases, and the junction held 4 bases outside the gene matches. The CDR3 is 14 residues long. The germline CDR1 and CDR2 sequences are SGDLS and YYNGEE. The CDR3 loop reads CASSTGTGPYEQYF. CDR3 nucleotide sequence: TGTGCCAGCAGCACCGGGACAGGGCCCTACGAGCAGTACTTC.

The chain employs TRBV2 and TRBJ1-4, with 7 bases aligning to TRBD1. The ends lost 11 bases at V and 0 bases at J; junction bases unmatched: 9. Per the germline V gene, CDR1 is SNHLY and CDR2 is FYNNEI. The CDR3 is made up of 15 amino acids. The CDR3 DNA reads as TGTGCCTCCCAGGGGGACAGTTCAACTAATGAAAAACTGTTTTTT. It encodes CASQGDSSTNEKLFF.

The rearrangement joins TRBV3-1 (or the pseudogene TRBV3-2) to TRBJ2-5, with D possibly being TRBD1 (5 bases). CDR1 is LGHDT and CDR2 is YNNKEL in the germline V gene (reference sequence). Trimming removed 7 bases at V and 1 base at J, with 13 bases between. The CDR3 covers 14 residues. CDR3 loop: CASKLQGIQETQYF. The CDR3 DNA reads TGTGCCAGCAAACTCCAGGGAATCCAAGAGACCCAGTACTTC.

This chain uses TRBV9 with TRBJ2-7; D gene ambiguous. The germline V gene encodes CDR1 SGDLS and CDR2 YYNGEE. Trimming removed 2 bases from V and 2 bases from J, with 11 bases in between. This CDR3 is 14 amino acids long. The CDR3, as DNA: TGTGCCAGCAGCGTGAGTGGGGTTCCCTACGAGCAGTACTTC. Translation: CASSVSGVPYEQYF.

The J gene is TRBJ1-1, the V gene TRBV6-6; unclear D gene. V was cut by 4 bases and J by 1 base, with 7 bases left in between. Germline V gene sequence: CDR1 MNHNY, CDR2 SVGAGI (reference sequence). This CDR3 contains 13 residues. The CDR3 region has the DNA TGTGCCAGCAGTTGGGAGACGAACACTGAAGCTTTCTTT. Translation: CASSWETNTEAFF.

This chain uses TRBV3-1 (or the pseudogene TRBV3-2) with TRBJ1-3, with D possibly matching TRBD1 (5 bases). The V and J ends lost 1 base and 4 bases respectively, with 11 bases between them. This CDR3 has 15 residues. Germline V gene lookup returns CDR1 LGHDT and CDR2 YNNKEL (reference sequence). The CDR3 DNA sequence: TGTGCCAGCAGCCAAGGTTGGGGGACCGGAAACACCATATATTTT. Amino acid sequence: CASSQGWGTGNTIYF.

The V call is TRBV4-2, the J call TRBJ2-3; TRBD2 matches at 11 bases. The CDR3 is made up of 17 amino acids. The junction had 7 bases not matched to a gene; V was cut back by 3 bases and J by 2 bases. Germline V gene data show CDR1 as LGHNA and CDR2 as YNFKEQ. CDR3 coding DNA: TGTGCCAGCAGCCAGAACCTAGCGGGGGGCCTCACAGATACGCAGTATTTT. Amino acid sequence: CASSQNLAGGLTDTQYF.

This clone was detected many times. This chain connects TRBV7-9 to TRBJ1-1; 7 bases are shared with TRBD1. CDR1 SEHNR and CDR2 FQNEAQ come from the germline V gene (reference sequence). Germline trimming cut 3 bases from V and 2 bases from J; bases unmatched to any gene: 15. This CDR3 spans 18 amino acids. CDR3 DNA: TGTGCCAGCAGCTTGTACAGGGGTCACCCAGCAGACAACACTGAAGCTTTCTTT. It translates to CASSLYRGHPADNTEAFF.

This clone was detected once. The genes are TRBV28 and TRBJ2-5, with 7 bases matching TRBD1. CDR3 length: 14 amino acids. Germline V gene sequence: CDR1 MDHEN, CDR2 SYDVKM. With V trimmed by 5 bases and J by 4 bases, 7 bases remained unmatched. The CDR3 reads CASSLLTGSETQYF. In DNA form, the CDR3 reads TGTGCCAGCAGTCTACTGACAGGGTCAGAGACCCAGTACTTC.

This chain uses TRBV10-3 with TRBJ2-1, with 9 bases that match TRBD2. V dropped 11 bases and J dropped 7; count of bases not matched to a gene: 12. CDR1 ENHRY and CDR2 SYGVKD come from the germline V gene. This CDR3 spans 14 amino acids. The CDR3 spells CASRSGGRANEQFF. For the CDR3, the DNA is TGTGCCTCCAGGAGTGGCGGGAGGGCAAATGAGCAGTTCTTC.

The V and J genes are TRBV19 and TRBJ1-5; 12 bases are shared with TRBD1. This CDR3 spans 18 amino acids. J was trimmed by 0 bases and V by 7 bases; bases with no gene match: 10. Germline V CDR1 and CDR2: LNHDA, SQIVND (reference sequence). As DNA, the CDR3 is TGTGCCAGTACGGTGGGACAGGGGGCATTATATAGCAATCAGCCCCAGCATTTT. Amino acids: CASTVGQGALYSNQPQHF.

The gene calls are TRBV6-5 and TRBJ2-2; 7 positions agree with TRBD2. CDR1 and CDR2 from the germline V gene are MNHEY and SVGAGI. V shed 5 bases and J 4 bases; nucleotides not matched to a gene: 4. The CDR3 is 14 residues long. The CDR3 bases are TGTGCCAGCAGTAGGACTAGAGTCACCGGGGAGCTGTTTTTT. It translates to CASSRTRVTGELFF.

This sequence joins TRBV6-6 and TRBJ1-2; TRBD1 is a possible D gene (5 bases). V lost 5 bases to trimming and J lost 2 bases, with 21 bases between them. Germline V CDR1 and CDR2: MNHNY, SVGAGI (reference sequence). CDR3 length equals 17 residues. This chain's CDR3 is CASSPPIPREENYGYTF. The CDR3 region has the DNA TGTGCCAGCAGTCCCCCTATCCCCAGGGAGGAAAACTATGGCTACACCTTC.